This T cell receptor beta chain was recovered during a study of blood T cell repertoires in COVID-19. Methods used by the authors: From reference gene primer amplification, estimates of nucleated cell counts were derived. Produced via immunoSEQ multiplex PCR; TCRdb's table is partial and in-frame only. The V and J calls and the clone size are those of that table, but D and trimming were determined from the DNA. The sample lists around 150,000 clones; less than 90% were seen once. Germline V CDR1 and CDR2: SEHNR, FQNEAQ (reference sequence). The V and J ends lost 4 bases and 5 bases, in that order; junction bases with no gene match: 7. This CDR3 is 16 amino acids long. Seattle patients were enrolled while actively infected and followed longitudinally. Concerning this clone itself: At the DNA level, this CDR3 is encoded by other sequences in the same sample as well.

This sequence joins TRBV7-9 and TRBJ2-5, with 13 positions matching TRBD2. The sequenced sample consisted of peripheral blood. This TCR derives from a man in his thirties or forties with COVID-19, enrolled during active disease. The CDR3 nucleotides are TGTGCCAGCAGCTCCGGACTAGCGGGAGCTGGGGAGACCCAGTACTTC. Translated, it gives CASSSGLAGAGETQYF.